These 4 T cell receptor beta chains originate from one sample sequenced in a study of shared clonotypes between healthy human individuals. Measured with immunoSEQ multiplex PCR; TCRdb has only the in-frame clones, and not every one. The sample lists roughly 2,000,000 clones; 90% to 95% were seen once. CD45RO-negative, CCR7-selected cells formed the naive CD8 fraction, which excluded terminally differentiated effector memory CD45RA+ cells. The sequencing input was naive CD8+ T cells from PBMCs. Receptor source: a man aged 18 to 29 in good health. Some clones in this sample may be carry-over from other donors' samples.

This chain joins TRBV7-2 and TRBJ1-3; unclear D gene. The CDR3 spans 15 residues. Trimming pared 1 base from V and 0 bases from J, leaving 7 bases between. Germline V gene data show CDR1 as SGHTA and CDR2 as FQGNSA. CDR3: CASSLGFLSGNTIYF. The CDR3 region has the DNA TGTGCCAGCAGCTTAGGGTTTCTCTCTGGAAACACCATATATTTT.

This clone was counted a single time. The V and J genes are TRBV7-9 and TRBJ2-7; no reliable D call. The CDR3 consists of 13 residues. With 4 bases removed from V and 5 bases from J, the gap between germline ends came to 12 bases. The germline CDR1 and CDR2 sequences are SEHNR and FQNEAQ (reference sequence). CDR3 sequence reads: CASSSSAGNEQYF. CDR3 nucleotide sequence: TGTGCCAGCAGCTCTTCAGCCGGTAACGAGCAGTACTTC.

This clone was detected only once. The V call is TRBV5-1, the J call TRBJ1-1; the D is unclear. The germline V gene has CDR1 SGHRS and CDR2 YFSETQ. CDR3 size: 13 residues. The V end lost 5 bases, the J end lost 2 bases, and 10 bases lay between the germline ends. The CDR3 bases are TGCGCCAGCAGGGTAGGAGGTAACACTGAAGCTTTCTTT. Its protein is CASRVGGNTEAFF.

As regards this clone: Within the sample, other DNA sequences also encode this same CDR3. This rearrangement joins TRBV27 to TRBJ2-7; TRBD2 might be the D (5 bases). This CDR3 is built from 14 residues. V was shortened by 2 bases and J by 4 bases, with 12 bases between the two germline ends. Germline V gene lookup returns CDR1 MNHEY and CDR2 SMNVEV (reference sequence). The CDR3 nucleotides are TGTGCCAGCAGTTTAAGCGGAGTTGGTTACGAGCAGTACTTC. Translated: CASSLSGVGYEQYF.